This passage covers 26 T cell receptor beta chains from one sample sequenced in a study of blood T cell repertoires in COVID-19. The method was immunoSEQ multiplex PCR; TCRdb's version includes in-frame clones alone and lacks a portion of them. Among around 89,000 clones, roughly 88% were seen once, and the ten largest hold under 0.6%. Sequencing was carried out using peripheral blood. The receptors come from a man aged 55 to 70 with acute or convalescent COVID-19.

This chain uses TRBV5-1 with TRBJ2-3; TRBD2 matches 9 bases. The CDR3 spans 17 residues. V was pared by 1 base and J by 0 bases, with 6 bases of the junction left unmatched. CDR1 SGHRS and CDR2 YFSETQ come from the germline V gene. The CDR3 DNA reads TGCGCCAGCAGCTTGTCCCTTAGCGGGAGTAGCACAGATACGCAGTATTTT. Translating gives CASSLSLSGSSTDTQYF.

This CDR3 is CASSYRGGLGQGGVYEQYF. CDR3 nucleotides: TGTGCCAGCAGCTACCGCGGAGGGTTAGGGCAGGGTGGTGTCTACGAGCAGTACTTC. The rearrangement uses TRBV6-6 and TRBJ2-7; D possibly corresponds to TRBD2 (6 bases). Deletions cut 6 bases from V and 3 bases from J, with 30 bases between. This CDR3 has 19 amino acids. CDR1 is MNHNY and CDR2 is SVGAGI in the germline V gene (reference sequence).

The chain employs TRBV10-2 and TRBJ1-1, with D unresolved. Germline CDR1 and CDR2: WSHSY and SAAADI. Trimming removed 3 bases at V and 1 base at J, with 9 bases between. The CDR3 consists of 14 residues. CDR3 region: CASSETRQNTEAFF. CDR3 nucleotide sequence: TGCGCCAGCAGTGAAACGCGACAGAACACTGAAGCTTTCTTT.

The V call is TRBV27, the J call TRBJ1-2; 7 nucleotides line up with TRBD1. After removal of 5 bases from V and 2 bases from J, the junction contained 11 bases not matched to a gene. The CDR3 spans 16 residues. Germline CDR1 is MNHEY and CDR2 is SMNVEV (reference sequence). The CDR3 reads CASSPLDRLVNYGYTF. The CDR3 nucleotides are TGTGCCAGCAGTCCCCTGGACAGGCTGGTCAACTATGGCTACACCTTC.

The CDR3 protein is CASSQNPGRGETQYF. As DNA, the CDR3 is TGTGCCAGCAGCCAAAATCCGGGAAGAGGAGAGACCCAGTACTTC. The rearrangement joins TRBV4-2 to TRBJ2-5; D is perhaps TRBD2 (5 bases). There are 15 residues in the CDR3. The V and J ends lost 2 bases and 4 bases respectively, with 14 bases between them. Germline CDR1 is LGHNA and CDR2 is YNFKEQ.

The V and J genes are TRBV24-1 and TRBJ2-5, with D possibly matching TRBD2 (5 bases). Trimming took off 3 bases at V and 1 base at J, with 14 bases between the two ends. The length of the CDR3 is 16 residues. Per germline, CDR1 KGHDR and CDR2 SFDVKD. The CDR3 region has the DNA TGTGCCACCAGTGATCCAACCTCGGGAATCCAAGAGACCCAGTACTTC. Protein: CATSDPTSGIQETQYF.

This rearrangement joins TRBV5-1 to TRBJ1-3, with 7 bases matching TRBD1. V shed 1 base, J shed 4 bases, and the junction held 8 bases outside the gene matches. CDR1 and CDR2 (germline): SGHRS, YFSETQ. The CDR3 is 16 residues long. CDR3 loop: CASSLTGETQGNTIYF. The DNA for the CDR3 is TGCGCCAGCAGCTTGACAGGGGAGACTCAAGGAAACACCATATATTTT.

The chain combines TRBV27 with TRBJ2-3; D is ambiguous. This CDR3 spans 12 amino acids. V shed 3 bases and J shed 5 bases, with 6 bases lying between them. CDR1 is MNHEY and CDR2 is SMNVEV in the germline V gene (reference sequence). The CDR3 DNA follows: TGTGCCAGCAGTTTCGGGTTAGATACGCAGTATTTT. Translated, it gives CASSFGLDTQYF.

The CDR3 coding sequence is TGTGCCAGCAGTTTCGTAGCCAAGTGGACTGAAGCTTTCTTT. This codes for CASSFVAKWTEAFF. The chain carries TRBV28 and TRBJ1-1; D is uncertain. In germline, CDR1 is MDHEN, CDR2 SYDVKM. There are 14 residues in the CDR3. The V gene lost 3 bases and the J gene lost 5 bases, with 13 bases spanning the gap.

The V and J genes are TRBV18 and TRBJ1-1; D is unclear. The CDR3 runs 13 residues. Per the germline V gene, CDR1 is KGHSH and CDR2 is LQKENI. V gave up 4 bases and J gave up 1 base, with 7 bases separating them. CDR3 coding DNA: TGTGCCAGCTCACGCGAAGAGAACACTGAAGCTTTCTTT. Translating it yields CASSREENTEAFF.

This chain uses TRBV6-5 with TRBJ2-7; 12 bases fit TRBD2. Germline assignment: CDR1 MNHEY and CDR2 SVGAGI. The CDR3 covers 13 residues. Trimming at V came to 10 bases and at J to 3 bases, leaving 4 bases not matched to a gene. CDR3 residues: CATRTSGVYEQYF. CDR3 in DNA: TGTGCCACCCGGACTAGCGGGGTCTACGAGCAGTACTTC.

The gene calls are TRBV12-3 or TRBV12-4 and TRBJ2-3; D is unresolved. The CDR3 is made up of 12 amino acids. V was shortened by 6 bases and J by 3 bases, with 7 bases between the two germline ends. In DNA, the CDR3 is TGTGCCAGCAGGTTTTTAACAGATACGCAGTATTTT. Amino acid sequence: CASRFLTDTQYF.

J is TRBJ1-1 and V is TRBV24-1; 8 positions match TRBD1. The V gene's germline CDR1 is KGHDR and CDR2 SFDVKD. The trim removed 9 bases at V and 3 bases at J, leaving 5 bases unmatched. The CDR3 has 13 residues. CDR3 sequence (DNA): TGTGCCACCTCCAGGGGGCAGGACACTGAAGCTTTCTTT. Its protein product is CATSRGQDTEAFF.

This clone has only a few counts. The chain has TRBV6-4 and TRBJ2-7, with 7 bases lining up with TRBD1. V was clipped by 2 bases and J by 3 bases; unmatched bases: 4. The CDR3 length is 14 residues. The germline V gene has CDR1 MRHNA and CDR2 SNTAGT. The CDR3 region has the DNA TGTGCCAGCAGTGACCAGGGGGACAGCTACGAGCAGTACTTC. Translation: CASSDQGDSYEQYF.

The V and J genes are TRBV19 and TRBJ1-5, with TRBD1 identical over 8 bases. The CDR3 totals 15 residues. CDR1 is LNHDA and CDR2 is SQIVND in the germline V gene (reference sequence). V was clipped by 3 bases and J by 7 bases; unmatched bases: 8. CDR3 coding DNA: TGTGCCAGTAGTATTTTCGGACAGGGCGTGCAGCCCCAGCATTTT. Translating it yields CASSIFGQGVQPQHF.

The chain recombines TRBV5-1 with TRBJ2-1; 7 bases are shared with TRBD1. With 3 bases clipped from V and 4 bases from J, the junction kept 4 bases outside the gene matches. The V gene's germline CDR1 is SGHRS and CDR2 YFSETQ. The CDR3 totals 14 residues. The CDR3 DNA reads as TGCGCCAGCAGCTACCACAGGGGATACAATGAGCAGTTCTTC. Its translation: CASSYHRGYNEQFF.

The chain has TRBV11-3 and TRBJ2-3; perhaps TRBD2 as D (6 bases). The CDR3 contains 12 residues. Germline V gives CDR1 SGHNT, CDR2 YENEEA. The V gene lost 5 bases and the J gene lost 4 bases, with 7 bases spanning the gap. The CDR3: CASSGEADTQYF. CDR3 coding DNA: TGTGCCAGCAGCGGGGAGGCAGATACGCAGTATTTT. The whole variable domain, remainder taken from reference TRBV11-3 and TRBJ2-3, is EAGVVQSPRYKIIEKKQPVAFWCNPISGHNTLYWYLQNLGQGPELLIRYENEEAVDDSQLPKDRFSAERLKGVDSTLKIQPAELGDSAVYLCASSGEADTQYFGPGTRLTVL.

The gene calls are TRBV30 and TRBJ2-2; TRBD1 might be the D (5 bases). Germline CDR1 GTSNPN, CDR2 SVGIG (reference sequence). Trimming took 2 bases from V and 7 from J, leaving 5 bases between them. The CDR3 extends over 11 amino acids. The CDR3 nucleotides are TGTGCCTGGAGTAGGGGCGGGGAGCTGTTTTTT. It translates to CAWSRGGELFF. Drawing the rest from reference TRBV30 and TRBJ2-2, the complete variable domain is SQTIHQWPATLVQPVGSPLSLECTVEGTSNPNLYWYRQAAGRGLQLLFYSVGIGQISSEVPQNLSASRPQDRQFILSSKKLLLSDSGFYLCAWSRGGELFFGEGSRLTVL.

The rearrangement joins TRBV7-2 to TRBJ2-5; D may be TRBD1 (6 bases). The CDR3 sequence is 15 residues long. V gave up 1 base and J gave up 5 bases, with 14 bases separating them. In germline, CDR1 is SGHTA, CDR2 FQGNSA. CDR3 sequence reads: CASSLGRGLGETQYF. In DNA, the CDR3 is TGTGCCAGCAGCTTAGGAAGGGGGTTAGGGGAGACCCAGTACTTC.

The chain combines TRBV10-2 with TRBJ2-7, with 7 positions matching TRBD2. This CDR3 has 13 residues. V dropped 0 bases and J dropped 12; count of bases not matched to a gene: 8. Germline values: CDR1 WSHSY, CDR2 SAAADI. In DNA form, the CDR3 reads TGCGCCAGCAGTGAGTCGCCGGGCGGGAGCCGGTACTTC. Translated: CASSESPGGSRYF.

DNA of the CDR3: TGTGCCTGGTTGCAGGGAAGCCGGGAGCTGTTTTTT. Amino acid sequence: CAWLQGSRELFF. The chain is built from TRBV30 and TRBJ2-2; D possibly corresponds to TRBD1 (5 bases). Germline lookup yields CDR1 GTSNPN and CDR2 SVGIG (reference sequence). This CDR3 has 12 residues. Trimming pared 5 bases from V and 9 bases from J, leaving 13 bases between.

The chain joins TRBV12-5 to TRBJ2-1; TRBD2 is a possible D gene (6 bases). The CDR3 runs 15 residues. V lost 6 bases and J lost 0, with 12 bases in between. Germline V gene lookup returns CDR1 LGHNT and CDR2 FRNRAP. CDR3 loop: CASGAVGGSYNEQFF. The CDR3 nucleotides are TGTGCTAGTGGCGCAGTCGGGGGCTCCTACAATGAGCAGTTCTTC. The entire variable domain, with the rest obtained from reference TRBV12-5 and TRBJ2-1, is as follows: DARVTQTPRHKVTEMGQEVTMRCQPILGHNTVFWYRQTMMQGLELLAYFRNRAPLDDSGMPKDRFSAEMPDATLATLKIQPSEPRDSAVYFCASGAVGGSYNEQFFGPGTRLTVL.

This chain connects TRBV6-6 to TRBJ2-3; 11 nucleotides line up with TRBD1. CDR3 size: 17 residues. CDR1 is MNHNY, CDR2 SVGAGI, per germline (reference sequence). Unmatched junction bases numbered 7, after V lost 5 bases and J lost 0 bases. DNA of the CDR3: TGTGCCAGCAGTCGATGGACAGGGGGCCTAAGCACAGATACGCAGTATTTT. Translated: CASSRWTGGLSTDTQYF.

V is TRBV6-4 and J is TRBJ1-6; no clear D. The germline gives CDR1 MRHNA, CDR2 SNTAGT. The CDR3 is 13 amino acids. The V and J ends lost 5 bases and 10 bases respectively, with 12 bases between them. CDR3 region: CASSPVGGSPLHF. The CDR3 DNA follows: TGTGCCAGCAGTCCAGTGGGAGGATCACCCCTCCACTTT.

J is TRBJ1-5 and V is TRBV10-2; tentatively, D is TRBD1 (5 bases). Trimming shortened V by 5 bases and J by 4 bases, and 9 bases separated the two germline ends. Germline CDR1 is WSHSY and CDR2 is SAAADI. The CDR3 sequence is 13 residues long. CDR3 sequence: CASSPGGNQPQHF. The CDR3 nucleotides read TGCGCCAGCAGTCCTGGGGGGAATCAGCCCCAGCATTTT.

This chain connects TRBV6-1 to TRBJ2-7, with D possibly matching TRBD1 (6 bases). Germline CDR1 MNHNS, CDR2 SASEGT. The V end was cut by 2 bases, the J end by 2 bases, with 13 bases between. The CDR3 runs 15 residues. CDR3 amino acids: CASSEYRGIPYEQYF. The CDR3 DNA follows: TGTGCCAGCAGTGAATATAGGGGGATTCCCTACGAGCAGTACTTC.